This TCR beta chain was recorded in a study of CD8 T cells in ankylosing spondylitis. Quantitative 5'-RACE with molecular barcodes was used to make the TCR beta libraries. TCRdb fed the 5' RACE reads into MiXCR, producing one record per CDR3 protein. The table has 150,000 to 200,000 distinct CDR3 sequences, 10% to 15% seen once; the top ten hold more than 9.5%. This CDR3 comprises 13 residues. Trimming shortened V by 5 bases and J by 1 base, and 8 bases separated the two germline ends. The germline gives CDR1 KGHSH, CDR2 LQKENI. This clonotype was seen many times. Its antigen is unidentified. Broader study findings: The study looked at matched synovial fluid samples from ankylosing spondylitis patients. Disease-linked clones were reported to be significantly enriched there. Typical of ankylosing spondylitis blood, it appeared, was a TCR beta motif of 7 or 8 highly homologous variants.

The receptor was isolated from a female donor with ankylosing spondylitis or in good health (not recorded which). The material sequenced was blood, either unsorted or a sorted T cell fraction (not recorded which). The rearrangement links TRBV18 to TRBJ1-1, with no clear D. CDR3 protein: CASSGYQNTEAFF. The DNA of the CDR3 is TGTGCCAGCTCAGGATATCAGAACACTGAAGCTTTCTTT.